One T cell receptor (beta chain) is described in this entry. The sample holds many counts of this clonotype. There is no known antigen for this receptor. No quality values exist for individual bases; no much larger clone is one base distant. The CDR3, from cysteine to phenylalanine, totals 17 residues. Just CDR3 DNA is preserved here, 51 bases in frame from base 1. Germline trimming amounts to 6 bases on V and 2 bases on J, with 14 as the count of junction bases outside the gene matches. The record originates from a study of T cells in Graves' hyperthyroidism and ophthalmopathy (dated by TCRdb to the late 2010s). Background for the entire study: Peripheral blood was sampled at the time of initial diagnosis, prior to any treatment. An independent validation cohort of under 20 hyperthyroidism patients and over 15 patients who later progressed to ophthalmopathy tested prospective prediction of ophthalmopathy. TCR V-J signatures able to tell the groups apart were searched for in a discovery cohort of approximately 95 patients, of whom around 43 had Graves' ophthalmopathy and 55 to 60 had stable Graves' hyperthyroidism. The 90 to 100 discovery patients were randomly split 7:3 into training and test sets. Once sampling was done, hyperthyroidism patients were given methimazole at a starting dose of 30 mg daily, whereas ophthalmopathy patients were given high-dose intravenous methylprednisolone. The paper describes TCR Vbeta CDR3 sequencing of some 130 peripheral blood samples, made up of about 41 ophthalmopathy patients, approximately 73 hyperthyroidism patients and roughly 17 progressor patients. The study also compared thyroid tissue and blood T-cell repertoires from over 5 Graves' hyperthyroidism patients.

Hyperthyroidism patients were aged 18 to 65 years and newly diagnosed, with disease duration of less than 2 months. The study excluded patients with uncontrolled infections, other autoimmune diseases, pregnancy or lactation. Diagnoses relied on clinical symptoms, serum thyroxine and TRAb, thyroid ultrasound and orbital computed tomography. Blood from progressor patients was drawn when they were first diagnosed with hyperthyroidism, before any ophthalmopathy symptoms appeared. PBMCs were isolated from 10 ml of fresh peripheral blood by Ficoll-Paque density gradient centrifugation. Progressor patients were first diagnosed with Graves' hyperthyroidism and then developed ophthalmopathy during follow-up. Total RNA was extracted with Trizol reagent, and quality was checked on an Agilent 2100 Bioanalyzer. General study outcomes and caveats: Most expanded thyroid clonotypes (frequency above 0.001) were also found in blood, which suggests that blood repertoires may mirror thyroid immune responses. Sample size was not statistically predetermined, and investigators were not blinded to group allocation. In cross-validation, a model built on a 13 V-J signature told ophthalmopathy apart from stable hyperthyroidism with over 85% sensitivity and 81% to 82% specificity, and in testing the same model reached 80%/75%. In validation, the model predicted progression to ophthalmopathy with approximately 70% sensitivity and approximately 78% specificity, a median of about six months before onset.

Amplification of TCR beta CDR3 regions was carried out from RNA transcripts. The first round of RT-PCR for the TCR CDR3 was performed with the HTBI primer set and the Qiagen OneStep RT-PCR kit. Libraries were constructed in a second round of multiplex PCR, after which size selection and purification were carried out. The libraries were sequenced on an Illumina HiSeq2000 using paired-end 100 bp reads. Per the source publication's procedure: SOAPnuke was used to process the raw data, removing reads that contained adapters or uncalled bases, had a mean Phred below 15, or lacked an exact match to the constant primer or identifier. COPE v1.2.5 was used to merge the high-quality paired reads, and each unique nucleotide sequence was defined as a clonotype. MiTCR v1.1 was used to align the clonotypes against IMGT TRBV, TRBD and TRBJ reference segments. The analysis was restricted to V-J combinations with a frequency above 0.0001, which together covered roughly 99% of the repertoires. A TCS score was defined as the ratio of F50 (clonal expansion) to E x V (chaos), with BLOSUM62-based TCRdist applied between CDR3 peptides within each V-J. Welch's t-statistics and random forest reduced several hundred V-J features to 10 to 15, which were used in a naive Bayes classifier (R e1071). TCRdb trimmed public reads at Q25 via fastp, called clones via MiXCR and kept in-frame beta chains. Every distinct CDR3 protein forms one entry, paired with its most common genes and DNA. The V and J calls come from TCRdb's annotation, not from the publication. This sample holds about 280,000 distinct CDR3 sequences; approximately 26% were observed only once. Jointly, the top ten make up roughly a quarter of the sample.

The specimen sequenced was blood. The sequence was collected from a man aged 35-49 years with Graves' hyperthyroidism that later progressed to Graves' ophthalmopathy. In this chain, TRBV12-3 or TRBV12-4 is recombined with TRBJ2-7, and TRBD2 aligns with 9 junction nucleotides. CDR3 protein: CASSSIELAGTTYEQYF. The nucleotide sequence reads TGTGCCAGCAGCTCGATCGAACTAGCGGGTACCACCTACGAGCAGTACTTC.